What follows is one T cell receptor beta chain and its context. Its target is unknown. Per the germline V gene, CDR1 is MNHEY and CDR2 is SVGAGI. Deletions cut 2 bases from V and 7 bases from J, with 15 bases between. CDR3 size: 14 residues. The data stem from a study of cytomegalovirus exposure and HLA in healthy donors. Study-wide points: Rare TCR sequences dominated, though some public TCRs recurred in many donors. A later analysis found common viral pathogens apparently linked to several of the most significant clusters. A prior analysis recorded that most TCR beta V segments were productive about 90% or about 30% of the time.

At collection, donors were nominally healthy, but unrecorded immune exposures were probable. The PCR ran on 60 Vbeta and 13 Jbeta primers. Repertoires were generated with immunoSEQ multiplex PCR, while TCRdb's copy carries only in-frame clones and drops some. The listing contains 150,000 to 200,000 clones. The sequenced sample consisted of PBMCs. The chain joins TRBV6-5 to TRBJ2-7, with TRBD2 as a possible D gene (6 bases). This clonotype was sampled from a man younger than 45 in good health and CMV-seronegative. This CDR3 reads CASSYGTVAGEQYF. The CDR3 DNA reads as TGTGCCAGCAGTTACGGGACCGTCGCGGGGGAGCAGTACTTC.